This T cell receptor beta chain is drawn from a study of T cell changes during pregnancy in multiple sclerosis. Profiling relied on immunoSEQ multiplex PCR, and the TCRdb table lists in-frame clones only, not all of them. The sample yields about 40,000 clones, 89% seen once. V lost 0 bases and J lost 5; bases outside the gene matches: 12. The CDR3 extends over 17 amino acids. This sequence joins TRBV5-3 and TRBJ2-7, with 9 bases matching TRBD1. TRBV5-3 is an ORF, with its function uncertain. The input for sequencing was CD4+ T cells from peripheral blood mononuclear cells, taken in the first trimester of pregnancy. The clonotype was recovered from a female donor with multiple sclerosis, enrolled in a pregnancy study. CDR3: CARSLVGSTGGNNEQYF. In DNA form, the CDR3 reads TGTGCCAGAAGCTTGGTAGGTTCGACAGGGGGGAATAACGAGCAGTACTTC.